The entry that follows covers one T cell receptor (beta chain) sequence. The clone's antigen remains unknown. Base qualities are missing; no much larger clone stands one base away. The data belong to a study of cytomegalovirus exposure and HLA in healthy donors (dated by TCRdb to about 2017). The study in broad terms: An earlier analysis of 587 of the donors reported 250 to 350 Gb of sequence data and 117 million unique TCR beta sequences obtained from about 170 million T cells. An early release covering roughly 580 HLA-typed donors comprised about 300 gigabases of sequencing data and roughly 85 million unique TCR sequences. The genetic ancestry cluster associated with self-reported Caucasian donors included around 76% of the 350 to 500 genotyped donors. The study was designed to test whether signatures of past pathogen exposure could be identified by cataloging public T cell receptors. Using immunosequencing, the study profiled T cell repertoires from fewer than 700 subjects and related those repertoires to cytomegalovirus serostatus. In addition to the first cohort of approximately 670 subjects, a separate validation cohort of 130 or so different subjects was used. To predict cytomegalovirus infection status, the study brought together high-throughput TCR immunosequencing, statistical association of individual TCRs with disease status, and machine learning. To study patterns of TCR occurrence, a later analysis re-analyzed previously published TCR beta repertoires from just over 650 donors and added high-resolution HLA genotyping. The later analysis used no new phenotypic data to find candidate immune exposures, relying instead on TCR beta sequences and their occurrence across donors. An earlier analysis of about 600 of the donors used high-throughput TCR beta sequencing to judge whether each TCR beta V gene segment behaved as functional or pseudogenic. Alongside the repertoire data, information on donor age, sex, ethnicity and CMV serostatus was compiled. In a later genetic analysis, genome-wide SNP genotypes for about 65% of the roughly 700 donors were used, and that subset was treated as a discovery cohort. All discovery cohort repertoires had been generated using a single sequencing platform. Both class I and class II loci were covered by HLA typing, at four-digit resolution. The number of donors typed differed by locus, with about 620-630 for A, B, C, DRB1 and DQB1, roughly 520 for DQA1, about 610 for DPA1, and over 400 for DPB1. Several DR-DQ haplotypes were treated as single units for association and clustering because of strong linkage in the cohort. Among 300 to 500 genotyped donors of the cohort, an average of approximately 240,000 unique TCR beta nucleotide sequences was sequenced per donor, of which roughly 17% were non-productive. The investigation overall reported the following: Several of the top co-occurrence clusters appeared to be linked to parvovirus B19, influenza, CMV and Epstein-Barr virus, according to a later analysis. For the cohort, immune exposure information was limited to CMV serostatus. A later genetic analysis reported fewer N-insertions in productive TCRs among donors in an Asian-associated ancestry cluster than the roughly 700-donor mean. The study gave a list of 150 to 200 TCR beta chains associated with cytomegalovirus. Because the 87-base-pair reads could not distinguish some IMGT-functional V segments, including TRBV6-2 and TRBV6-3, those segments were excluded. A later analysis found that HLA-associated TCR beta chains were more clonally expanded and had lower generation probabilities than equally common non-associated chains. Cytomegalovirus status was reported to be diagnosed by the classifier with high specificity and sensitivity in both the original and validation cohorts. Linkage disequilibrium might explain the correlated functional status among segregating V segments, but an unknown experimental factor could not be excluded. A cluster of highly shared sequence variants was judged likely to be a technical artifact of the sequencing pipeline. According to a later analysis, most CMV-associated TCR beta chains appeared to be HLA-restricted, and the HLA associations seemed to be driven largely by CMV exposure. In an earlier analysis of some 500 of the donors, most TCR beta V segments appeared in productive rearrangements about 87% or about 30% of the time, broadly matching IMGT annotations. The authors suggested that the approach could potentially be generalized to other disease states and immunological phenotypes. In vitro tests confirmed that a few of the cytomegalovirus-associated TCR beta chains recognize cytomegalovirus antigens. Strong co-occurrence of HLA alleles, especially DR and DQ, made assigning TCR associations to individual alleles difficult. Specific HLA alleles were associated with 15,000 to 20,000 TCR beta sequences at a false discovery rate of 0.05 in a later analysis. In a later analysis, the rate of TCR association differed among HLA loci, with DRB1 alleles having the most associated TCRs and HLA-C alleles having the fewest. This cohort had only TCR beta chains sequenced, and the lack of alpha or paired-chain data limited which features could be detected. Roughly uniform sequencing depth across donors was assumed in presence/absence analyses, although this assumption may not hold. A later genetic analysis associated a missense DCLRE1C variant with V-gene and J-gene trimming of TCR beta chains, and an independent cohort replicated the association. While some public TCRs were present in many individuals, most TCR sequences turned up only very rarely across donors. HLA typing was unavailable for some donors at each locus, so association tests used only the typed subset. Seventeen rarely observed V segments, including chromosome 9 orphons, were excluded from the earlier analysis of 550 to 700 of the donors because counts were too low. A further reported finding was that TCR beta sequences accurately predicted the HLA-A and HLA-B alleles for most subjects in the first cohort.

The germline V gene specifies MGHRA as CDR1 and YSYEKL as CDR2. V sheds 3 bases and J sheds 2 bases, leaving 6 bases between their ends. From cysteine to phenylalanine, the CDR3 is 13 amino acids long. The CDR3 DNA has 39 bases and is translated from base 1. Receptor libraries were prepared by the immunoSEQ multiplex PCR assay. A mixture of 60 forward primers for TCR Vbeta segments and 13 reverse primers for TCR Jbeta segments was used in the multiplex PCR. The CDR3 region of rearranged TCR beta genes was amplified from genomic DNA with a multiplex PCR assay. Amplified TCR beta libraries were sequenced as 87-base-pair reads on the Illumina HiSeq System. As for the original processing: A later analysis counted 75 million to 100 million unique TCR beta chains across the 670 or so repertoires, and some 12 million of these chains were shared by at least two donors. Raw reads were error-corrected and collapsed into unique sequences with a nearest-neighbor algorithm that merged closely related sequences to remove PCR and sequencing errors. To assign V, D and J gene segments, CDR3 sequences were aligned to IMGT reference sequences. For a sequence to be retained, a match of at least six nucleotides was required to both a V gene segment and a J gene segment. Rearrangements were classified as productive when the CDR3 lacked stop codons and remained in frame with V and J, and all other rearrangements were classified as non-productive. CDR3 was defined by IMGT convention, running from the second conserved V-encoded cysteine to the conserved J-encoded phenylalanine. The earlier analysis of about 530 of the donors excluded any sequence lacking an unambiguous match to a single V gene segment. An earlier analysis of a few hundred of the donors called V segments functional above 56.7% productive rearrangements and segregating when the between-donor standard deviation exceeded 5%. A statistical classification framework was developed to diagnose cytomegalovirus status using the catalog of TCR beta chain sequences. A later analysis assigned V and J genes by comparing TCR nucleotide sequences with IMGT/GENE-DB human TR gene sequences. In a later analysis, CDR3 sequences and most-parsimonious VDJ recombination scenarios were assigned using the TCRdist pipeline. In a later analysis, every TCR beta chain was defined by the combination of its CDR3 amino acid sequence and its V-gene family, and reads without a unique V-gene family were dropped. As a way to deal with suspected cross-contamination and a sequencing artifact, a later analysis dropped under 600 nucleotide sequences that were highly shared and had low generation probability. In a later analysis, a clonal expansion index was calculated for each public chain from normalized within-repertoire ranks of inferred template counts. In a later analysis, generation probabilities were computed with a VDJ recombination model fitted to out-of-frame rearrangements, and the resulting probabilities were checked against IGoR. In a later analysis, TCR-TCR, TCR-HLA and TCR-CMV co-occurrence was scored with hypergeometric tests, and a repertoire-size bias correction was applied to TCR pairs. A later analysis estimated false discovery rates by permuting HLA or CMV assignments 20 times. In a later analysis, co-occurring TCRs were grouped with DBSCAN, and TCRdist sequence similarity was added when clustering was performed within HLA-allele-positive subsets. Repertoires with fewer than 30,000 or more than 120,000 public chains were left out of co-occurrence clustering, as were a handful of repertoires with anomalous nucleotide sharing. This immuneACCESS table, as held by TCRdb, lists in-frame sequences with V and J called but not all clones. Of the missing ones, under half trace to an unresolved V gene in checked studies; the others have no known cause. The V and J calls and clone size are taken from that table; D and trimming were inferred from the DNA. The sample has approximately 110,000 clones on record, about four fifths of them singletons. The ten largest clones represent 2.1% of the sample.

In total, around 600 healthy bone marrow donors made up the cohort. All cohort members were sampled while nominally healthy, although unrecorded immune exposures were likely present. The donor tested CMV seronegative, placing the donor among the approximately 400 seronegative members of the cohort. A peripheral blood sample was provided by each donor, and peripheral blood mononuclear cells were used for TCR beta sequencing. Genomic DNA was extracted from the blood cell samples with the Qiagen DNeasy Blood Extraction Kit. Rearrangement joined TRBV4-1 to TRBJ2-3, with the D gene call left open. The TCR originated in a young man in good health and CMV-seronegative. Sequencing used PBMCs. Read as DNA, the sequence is TGCGCCAGCAGCCACCTAAACACAGATACGCAGTATTTT. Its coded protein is CASSHLNTDTQYF.